This T cell receptor beta chain came from a study of PD-L1 blockade in urothelial cancer. About the research overall: Blood samples had a median of approximately 150,000 T cells, roughly 76,000 unique TCRs, and clonality roughly 0.088. The study's findings and limits: When measured at 3 weeks, tumor-associated blood clones expanded more in durable-benefit patients.

The germline V gene has CDR1 MNHEY and CDR2 SVGAGI. CDR3 length equals 14 residues. Trimming at V came to 0 bases and at J to 6 bases, leaving 3 bases not matched to a gene. Of note for this clone: What it binds is unknown.

Sequencing used immunoSEQ multiplex PCR; TCRdb keeps in-frame clones, though not all of them. The sample contains under 30,000 clones, roughly three quarters of which appear only once. Described time point: peripheral blood 6 weeks after treatment start. Each patient presented with locally advanced or metastatic urothelial carcinoma. V is TRBV6-5 and J is TRBJ1-2; 8 bases map to TRBD1. The receptor was isolated from a man between 65 and 85 years old with urothelial cancer. The sequencing used PBMCs, collected around atezolizumab (anti-PD-L1) treatment. Here the CDR3 reads CASSYSDRDNGYTF. As DNA, the CDR3 is TGTGCCAGCAGTTACTCGGACAGGGACAATGGCTACACCTTC.